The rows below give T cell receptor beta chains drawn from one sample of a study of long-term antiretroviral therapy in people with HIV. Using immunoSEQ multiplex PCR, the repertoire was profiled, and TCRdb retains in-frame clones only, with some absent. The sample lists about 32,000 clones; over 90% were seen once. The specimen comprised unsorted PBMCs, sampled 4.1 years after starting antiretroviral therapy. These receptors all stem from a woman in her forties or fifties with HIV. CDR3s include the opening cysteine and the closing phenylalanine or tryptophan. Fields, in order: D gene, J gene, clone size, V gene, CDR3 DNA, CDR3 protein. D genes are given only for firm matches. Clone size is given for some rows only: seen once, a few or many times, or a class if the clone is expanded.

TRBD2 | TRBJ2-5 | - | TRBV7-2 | TGTGCCAGCAGCTTAGGTGCGGGGGGTCGGGAGACCCAGTACTTC | CASSLGAGGRETQYF
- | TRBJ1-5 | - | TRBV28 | TGTGCCAGCTGGGGGGCAGGGGTCCTTTTTGGGGGCAATCAGCCCCAGCATTTT | CASWGAGVLFGGNQPQHF
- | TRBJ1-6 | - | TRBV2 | TGTGCCAGCAGTGATGGTCCAGTCGATAATTCACCCCTCCACTTT | CASSDGPVDNSPLHF
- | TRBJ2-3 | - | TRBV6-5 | TGTGCCAGCAGTTACGGAGCCCCAGATACGCAGTATTTT | CASSYGAPDTQYF
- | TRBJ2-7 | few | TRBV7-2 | TGTGCCAGCAGCTTAGCGGGATTCGAGCAGTACTTC | CASSLAGFEQYF
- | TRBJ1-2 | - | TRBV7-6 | TGTGCCAGCAGCCAAGTGGACGGCCAGGGTGGCTACACCTTC | CASSQVDGQGGYTF
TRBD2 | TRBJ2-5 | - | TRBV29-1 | TGCAGCGTTGGAGAACTAGCGGGGGGCCCGCAAGAGACCCAGTACTTC | CSVGELAGGPQETQYF
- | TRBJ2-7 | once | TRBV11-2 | TGTGCCAGCAGCTTAGCGCCGGGACCCTACGAGCAGTACTTC | CASSLAPGPYEQYF
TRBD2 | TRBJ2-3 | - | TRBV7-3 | TGTGCCAGCAGCTTCGGTAGCGGGGGGACCACAGATACGCAGTATTTT | CASSFGSGGTTDTQYF
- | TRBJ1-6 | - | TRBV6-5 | TGTGCCAGCAGTTACTCAGGGGAGGATTCACCCCTCCACTTT | CASSYSGEDSPLHF
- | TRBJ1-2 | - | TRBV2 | TGTGCCAGCAGTGTGCGACAGCGCAGCTATGGCTACACCTTC | CASSVRQRSYGYTF
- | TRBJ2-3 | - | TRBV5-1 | TGCGCCAGCAGCACGGACCCCCGCGGTACGCAGTATTTT | CASSTDPRGTQYF
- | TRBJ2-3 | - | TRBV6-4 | TGTGCCAGCAGTGGACCCCCGTTTAGAATCTGGGGAGATACGCAGTATTTT | CASSGPPFRIWGDTQYF
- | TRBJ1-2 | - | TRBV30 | TGTGCCTGGAGCTTCCTGGGCAACTATGGCTACACCTTC | CAWSFLGNYGYTF
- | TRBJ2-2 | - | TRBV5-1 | TGCGCCAGCAGCTTGGATCCAGGGGGGGACACCGGGGAGCTGTTTTTT | CASSLDPGGDTGELFF
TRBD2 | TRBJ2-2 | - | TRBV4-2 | TGTGCCAGCAGCCAATACGCGGGGGAGAACACCGGGGAGCTGTTTTTT | CASSQYAGENTGELFF
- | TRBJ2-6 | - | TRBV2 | TGTGCCAGCAGTGAGGTGGGCTCTGGGGCCAACGTCCTGACTTTC | CASSEVGSGANVLTF
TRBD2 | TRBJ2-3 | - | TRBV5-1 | TGCGCCAGCAGCTCCCGGGCGGGGGAGTCGATAGGCACAGATACGCAGTATTTT | CASSSRAGESIGTDTQYF
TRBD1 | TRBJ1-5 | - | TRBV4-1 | TGCGCCAGCAGCGATCTCGACAGGGGGTGGAATCAGCCCCAGCATTTT | CASSDLDRGWNQPQHF
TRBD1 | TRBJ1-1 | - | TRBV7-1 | TGTGCCAGCAGCTCGGGACAGCCGAACACTGAAGCTTTCTTT | CASSSGQPNTEAFF
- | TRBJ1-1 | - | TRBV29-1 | TGCAGCGTTGAAGTTTCCGTAGGGGACCATTATTTT | CSVEVSVGDHYF
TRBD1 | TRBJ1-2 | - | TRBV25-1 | TGTGCCAGCAGTGATAGGACAGGGGGTAACTATGGCTACACCTTC | CASSDRTGGNYGYTF
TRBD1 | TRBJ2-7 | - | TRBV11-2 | TGTGCCAGCAGCTTAGATCCTACAGGGGGCTTAAGAAACTACGAGCAGTACTTC | CASSLDPTGGLRNYEQYF
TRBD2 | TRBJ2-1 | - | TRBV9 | TGTGCCAGCAGCGTAGCTGGGCGGGGGGGCCTTGCTGAGCAGTTCTTC | CASSVAGRGGLAEQFF
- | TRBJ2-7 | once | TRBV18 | TGTGCCAGCTCACCAAGCGGAATGCCCTCCTACGAGCAGTACTTC | CASSPSGMPSYEQYF
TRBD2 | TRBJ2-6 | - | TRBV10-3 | TGTGCCATCAGTTCACTAGCGGTTTACTCTGGGGCCAACGTCCTGACTTTC | CAISSLAVYSGANVLTF
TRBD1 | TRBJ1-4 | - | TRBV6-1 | TGTGCCAGCAGTCTACAACAGGGGCATAGTGAAAAACTGTTTTTT | CASSLQQGHSEKLFF
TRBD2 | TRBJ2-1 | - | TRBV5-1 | TGCGCCAGCAGCTTGGTTATTGGTGTTCTCGGGGGGGCGGTCGAGCAGTTCTTC | CASSLVIGVLGGAVEQFF
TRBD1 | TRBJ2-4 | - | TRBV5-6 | TGTGCCAGCAGCCCGGGGACAGGGGACGTGGGAAACATTCAGTACTTC | CASSPGTGDVGNIQYF
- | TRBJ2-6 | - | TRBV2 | TGTGCCAGCATCCGGCCTAGAATCGGGCCCAGCTCTGGGGCCAACGTCCTGACTTTC | CASIRPRIGPSSGANVLTF
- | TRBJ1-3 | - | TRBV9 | TGTGCCAGCAGCGCGAGTCGACAGGTCCCCTCTGGAAACACCATATATTTT | CASSASRQVPSGNTIYF
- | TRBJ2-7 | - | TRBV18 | TGTGCCAGCTCACCGTTGTCACAGGGCTACGAGCAGTACTTC | CASSPLSQGYEQYF
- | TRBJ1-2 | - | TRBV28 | TGTGCCAGCAGTTTTTCAGGGTTTAACTATGGCTACACCTTC | CASSFSGFNYGYTF
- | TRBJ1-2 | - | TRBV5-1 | TGCGCCAGCAGTCGCGAGGGTCAAGTGGGGGGCTACACCTTC | CASSREGQVGGYTF
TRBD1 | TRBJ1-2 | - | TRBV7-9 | TGTGCCAGCAGCTTAGATCAGGGGGCTCGGGGCTACACCTTC | CASSLDQGARGYTF
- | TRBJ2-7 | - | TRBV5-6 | TGTGCCAGCAGCCAAGAAGGCGAGCAGTACTTC | CASSQEGEQYF
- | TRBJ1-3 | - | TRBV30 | TGTGCCTGGAGTGAAGGGGGCTCTGGAAACACCATATATTTT | CAWSEGGSGNTIYF
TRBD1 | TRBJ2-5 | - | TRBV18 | TGTGCCAGCTCACCACTCCATACCGGGACAGGGGGCGTAGAGACCCAGTACTTC | CASSPLHTGTGGVETQYF
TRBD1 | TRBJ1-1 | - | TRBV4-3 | TGCGCCAGCAGCCAAACCTCGGGACAGGGAAACACTGAAGCTTTCTTT | CASSQTSGQGNTEAFF
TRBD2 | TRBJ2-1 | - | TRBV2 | TGTGCCAGCAGTCGACTAGCGGGGCTTGCCAATGAGCAGTTCTTC | CASSRLAGLANEQFF
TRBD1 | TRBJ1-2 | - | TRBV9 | TGTGCCAGCAGCGTACCTCGGGCAGGGGGCTGGTATGGCTACACCTTC | CASSVPRAGGWYGYTF
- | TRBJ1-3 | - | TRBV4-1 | TGCGCCAGCAGCCAAGATCCAGGGGATGGAAACACCATATATTTT | CASSQDPGDGNTIYF
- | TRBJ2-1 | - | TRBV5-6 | TGTGCCAGCCGACGTAGGGGTTTAATCAATGAGCAGTTCTTC | CASRRRGLINEQFF
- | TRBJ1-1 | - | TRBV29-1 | TGCAGCGTGGCCCCCGGCATTTCGAACACTGAAGCTTTCTTT | CSVAPGISNTEAFF
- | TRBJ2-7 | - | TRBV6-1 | TGTGCCAGCAGTGGATGGGACTTGGGGGAGCAGTACTTC | CASSGWDLGEQYF
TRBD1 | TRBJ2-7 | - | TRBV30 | TGTGCCTGGAGCCACACCGGGACAGGGTACTACGAGCAGTACTTC | CAWSHTGTGYYEQYF
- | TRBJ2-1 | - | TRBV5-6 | TGTGCCAGCAGCAAACTAGGAAGCTCCTACAATGAGCAGTTCTTC | CASSKLGSSYNEQFF
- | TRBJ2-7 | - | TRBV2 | TGTGCCAGCTTCAAGGGCTTCGGAGGGGCACTGTTTAGCTACGAGCAGTACTTC | CASFKGFGGALFSYEQYF
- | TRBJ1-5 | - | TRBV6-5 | TGTGCCAGCAGTTCCCGAGGATCGGGCAATCAGCCCCAGCATTTT | CASSSRGSGNQPQHF
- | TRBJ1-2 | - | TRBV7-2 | TGTGCCAGCAGCCCTTACGGGGAGATTTATGGCTACACCTTC | CASSPYGEIYGYTF
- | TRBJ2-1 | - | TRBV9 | TGTGCCAGCAGCGTCGGGGGAGCTTACAATGAGCAGTTCTTC | CASSVGGAYNEQFF
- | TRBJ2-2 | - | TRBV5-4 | TGTGCCAGCAGCTTGCGTTCCGCCAGAGGGACCGGGGAGCTGTTTTTT | CASSLRSARGTGELFF
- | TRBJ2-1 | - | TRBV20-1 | TGCAGTGCTCGACGGACGGAGCAGTTCTTC | CSARRTEQFF
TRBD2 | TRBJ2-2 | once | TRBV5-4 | TGTGCCAGCAGCTTGGGACTAGCGGGGCGGATGAACACCGGGGAGCTGTTTTTT | CASSLGLAGRMNTGELFF
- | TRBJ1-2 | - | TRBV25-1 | TGTGCCAGCAGTGAATTCGGGGACCGCTCATCCTATGGCTACACCTTC | CASSEFGDRSSYGYTF
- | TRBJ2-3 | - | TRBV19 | TGTGCCAGTAGGAGGGTCGACACAGATACGCAGTATTTT | CASRRVDTDTQYF
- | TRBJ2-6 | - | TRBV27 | TGTGCCAGCAGTCCCCCTCGCAGGGCTGGGGCCAACGTCCTGACTTTC | CASSPPRRAGANVLTF
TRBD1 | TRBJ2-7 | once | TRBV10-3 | TGTGCCATCGACGGGACAGGGGGCTCCGAGCAGTACTTC | CAIDGTGGSEQYF
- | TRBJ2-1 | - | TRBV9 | TGTGCCAGCAGCGTACTCGTTCGGGATGAGCAGTTCTTC | CASSVLVRDEQFF